What follows are 21 T cell receptor beta chains derived from one specimen sequenced in a study of vaccination and CD4 T cells after COVID-19. The assay that was used to sequence DNA from cultured CD4+ T cells was the Oncomine TCR Beta short-read assay. TCRdb redid the calling of the PCR reads with MiXCR, one entry per CDR3 protein. The profile shows 11,000 or so distinct CDR3 sequences, around 55% of them singletons. No antigen has been identified for these receptors. Treatment here: roughly 11-day PBMC culture with coronavirus spike peptide pools or control peptides (ViraFEST assay). Sequencing was done on a sample of CD4+ T cells from blood, cultured in vitro. Every receptor here comes from a human donor who had recovered from COVID-19.

This clonotype was counted a few times. The J gene is TRBJ2-3, the V gene TRBV4-3; 13 bases are shared with TRBD2. This CDR3 is built from 16 residues. Germline V gene lookup returns CDR1 LGHNA and CDR2 YSLEER. V shed 0 bases and J 5 bases; nucleotides not matched to a gene: 2. The DNA of the CDR3 is TGCGCCAGCAGCCAAGAACTAGCGGGAGGGGTAGATACGCAGTATTTT. Amino acid sequence: CASSQELAGGVDTQYF.

The chain combines TRBV28 with TRBJ1-6; TRBD1 is a possible D gene (5 bases). The CDR3 length is 16 residues. V lost 5 bases to trimming and J lost 0 bases, with 11 bases between them. Looked up from germline, CDR1 is MDHEN and CDR2 is SYDVKM. The CDR3 DNA reads TGTGCCAGCAGTAGTGGGGGGAGCTCCTATAATTCACCCCTCCACTTT. This encodes CASSSGGSSYNSPLHF. Looking up the rest from reference TRBV28 and TRBJ1-6 gives the full variable domain: DVKVTQSSRYLVKRTGEKVFLECVQDMDHENMFWYRQDPGLGLRLIYFSYDVKMKEKGDIPEGYSVSREKKERFSLILESASTNQTSMYLCASSSGGSSYNSPLHFGNGTRLTVT.

The chain links TRBV9 to TRBJ2-7; D is unresolved. CDR3 length: 14 amino acids. Germline CDR1 SGDLS, CDR2 YYNGEE. With 0 bases removed from V and 4 bases from J, the gap between germline ends came to 11 bases. CDR3 region: CASSVGDMFYEQYF. The DNA for the CDR3 is TGTGCCAGCAGCGTAGGCGACATGTTTTACGAGCAGTACTTC.

This chain uses TRBV7-2 with TRBJ1-3; D uncertain. V was trimmed by 0 bases and J by 2 bases, leaving 5 bases between them. The CDR3 has 14 residues. Germline assignment: CDR1 SGHTA and CDR2 FQGNSA. This CDR3 is CASSLAVAGNTIYF. In nucleotides, the CDR3 is TGTGCCAGCAGCTTAGCAGTAGCTGGAAACACCATATATTTT.

The chain uses TRBV21-1 and TRBJ1-2; TRBD1, the table's D call, was not compared with the DNA. TRBV21-1 is a recognized pseudogene. This CDR3 spans 16 amino acids. The CDR3 is CASSKAYSRTDSGYTF. The CDR3 region has the DNA TGTGCCAGCAGCAAAGCATACTCAAGGACAGATTCGGGCTACACCTTC.

This clonotype was counted between two and nine times. For the CDR3, the DNA is TGTGCCAGCACCAGGAGTACGAACACCGGGGAGCTGTTTTTT. Its translation: CASTRSTNTGELFF. The chain is built from TRBV28 and TRBJ2-2, with D hard to call. The CDR3 is 14 residues long. Trimming pared 7 bases from V and 0 bases from J, leaving 9 bases between. Germline CDR1 reads MDHEN; CDR2 reads SYDVKM.

V gene TRBV28 combines with J gene TRBJ1-2; a possible D gene is TRBD1 (5 bases). This CDR3 has 12 amino acids. Germline CDR1 is MDHEN and CDR2 is SYDVKM. Trimming shortened V by 8 bases and J by 2 bases, and 9 bases separated the two germline ends. This chain's CDR3 is CASCRENYGYTF. The CDR3 DNA is TGTGCCAGCTGCAGGGAGAACTATGGCTACACCTTC.

This chain links TRBV4-1 with TRBJ2-1; 16 bases line up with TRBD2. The J call could be wrong; TRBJ2-7 is a better fit for the DNA end. The CDR3 length is 19 residues. The V gene's germline CDR1 is MGHRA and CDR2 YSYEKL. The CDR3 nucleotides are TGCGCCAGCAGCCACCCGGGACTAGCGGGAGGGCCGTCCTACAATGAGCAGTACTTC. This encodes CASSHPGLAGGPSYNEQYF.

The chain links TRBV7-3 to TRBJ1-1, with D tentatively TRBD1 (5 bases). The CDR3 length is 13 residues. Germline values: CDR1 SGHTA, CDR2 FQGTGA. Trimming left V 4 bases short and J 3 bases short, with 9 bases between. The CDR3 region is CASSSQGYTEAFF. CDR3 bases: TGTGCCAGCAGCTCTCAGGGTTACACTGAAGCTTTCTTT.

CDR3 amino acids: CAIRVGTSGSRDTQYF. The DNA for the CDR3 is TGTGCCATCAGGGTCGGGACTAGCGGGAGTAGAGATACGCAGTATTTT. V gene TRBV10-3 combines with J gene TRBJ2-3, with TRBD2 matching over 14 bases. This CDR3 region has 16 residues. Germline lookup yields CDR1 ENHRY and CDR2 SYGVKD. V shed 6 bases and J 5 bases; nucleotides not matched to a gene: 7.

The chain uses TRBV15 and TRBJ1-4; TRBD1 aligns across 10 bases. Germline lookup yields CDR1 LNHNV and CDR2 YYDKDF (reference sequence). The V segment lost 2 bases and the J segment 10 bases; nucleotides outside the gene matches: 10. This CDR3 has 16 amino acids. The CDR3 DNA is TGTGCCACCAGCAGAACCGGGACAGGGGACCGGGGAAAACTGTTTTTT. Protein sequence: CATSRTGTGDRGKLFF.

This clonotype occurred a few times. V gene TRBV15 combines with J gene TRBJ1-2; 7 bases match TRBD1. With V trimmed by 3 bases and J by 4 bases, 8 bases remained unmatched. Germline assignment: CDR1 LNHNV and CDR2 YYDKDF (reference sequence). This CDR3 has 15 amino acids. The chain's CDR3 is CATSSPAGQLYGYTF. CDR3 in DNA: TGTGCCACCAGCAGCCCCGCGGGACAGCTCTATGGCTACACCTTC.

This clonotype came up once. J is TRBJ2-3 and V is TRBV27; 13 nucleotides align to TRBD2. The V gene's germline CDR1 is MNHEY and CDR2 SMNVEV (reference sequence). J gave up 4 bases and V 4 bases, and 5 bases lay outside the gene matches. The CDR3 sequence is 16 residues long. CDR3 coding DNA: TGTGCCAGCAGTTCCCGGACTAGCGGGAGCCCAGATACGCAGTATTTT. Translated, it gives CASSSRTSGSPDTQYF.

The chain uses TRBV9 and TRBJ1-6; the D is unclear. Trimming shortened V by 1 base and J by 0 bases, and 8 bases separated the two germline ends. Germline V gene data show CDR1 as SGDLS and CDR2 as YYNGEE. This CDR3 has 16 residues. The CDR3 region has the DNA TGTGCCAGCAGCGTACACGGGAGCTCCTATAATTCACCCCTCCACTTT. Translated: CASSVHGSSYNSPLHF. The full variable domain, with the rest looked up from reference TRBV9 and TRBJ1-6, is DSGVTQTPKHLITATGQRVTLRCSPRSGDLSVYWYQQSLDQGLQFLIQYYNGEERAKGNILERFSAQQFPDLHSELNLSSLELGDSALYFCASSVHGSSYNSPLHFGNGTRLTVT.

This clonotype is termed medium-sized. The CDR3 spells CASSSPPGQGAYSPLHF. DNA of the CDR3: TGTGCCAGCAGTAGCCCCCCCGGACAGGGGGCTTATTCACCCCTCCACTTT. The chain employs TRBV6-1 and TRBJ1-6, with 11 bases identical to TRBD1. The CDR3 runs to 17 residues. In germline, CDR1 is MNHNS, CDR2 SASEGT. V lost 5 bases to trimming and J lost 8 bases; unmatched junction nucleotides: 11.

The V call is TRBV10-3, the J call TRBJ1-5; no clear D. V lost 3 bases, J lost 0 bases, and 6 bases lay in between. Germline V CDR1 and CDR2: ENHRY, SYGVKD. This CDR3 region has 14 residues. CDR3 sequence reads: CAISDWDSNQPQHF. CDR3 DNA: TGTGCCATCAGTGATTGGGATAGCAATCAGCCCCAGCATTTT.

This chain joins TRBV5-1 and TRBJ1-6, with TRBD1 identical over 9 bases. The V segment lost 0 bases and the J segment 10 bases; nucleotides outside the gene matches: 5. Germline V lookup: CDR1 SGHRS, CDR2 YFSETQ. This CDR3 spans 15 amino acids. The CDR3 loop is CASSLGGQGRSPLHF. CDR3 sequence (DNA): TGCGCCAGCAGCTTGGGGGGACAGGGTCGATCACCCCTCCACTTT. The full variable domain, with the rest looked up from reference TRBV5-1 and TRBJ1-6, is KAGVTQTPRYLIKTRGQQVTLSCSPISGHRSVSWYQQTPGQGLQFLFEYFSETQRNKGNFPGRFSGRQFSNSRSEMNVSTLELGDSALYLCASSLGGQGRSPLHFGNGTRLTVT.

V gene TRBV19 combines with J gene TRBJ1-2; D unresolved. The V end lost 6 bases, the J end lost 0 bases, and 14 bases lay between the germline ends. Germline V gene sequence: CDR1 LNHDA, CDR2 SQIVND (reference sequence). The CDR3 totals 15 residues. The CDR3 nucleotides are TGTGCCAGTAGGCGGGCCGAAGAATCTAACTATGGCTACACCTTC. Translated, it gives CASRRAEESNYGYTF.

This clonotype was observed a few times. The genes are TRBV30 and TRBJ2-2; D not resolved. This CDR3 comprises 15 residues. Germline values: CDR1 GTSNPN, CDR2 SVGIG (reference sequence). Trimming took off 2 bases at V and 1 base at J, with 11 bases between the two ends. CDR3 in amino acids: CAWSLPAGNTGELFF. Written as DNA, the CDR3 is TGTGCCTGGAGTCTGCCGGCAGGGAACACCGGGGAGCTGTTTTTT.

The chain is built from TRBV12-3 or TRBV12-4 and TRBJ1-1, with 9 positions matching TRBD1. CDR3 length: 15 residues. The V and J ends lost 3 bases and 0 bases, in that order; junction bases with no gene match: 2. The CDR3: CASSLDRGMNTEAFF. DNA of the CDR3: TGTGCCAGCAGTTTGGACAGGGGTATGAACACTGAAGCTTTCTTT.

This chain joins TRBV6-2 or TRBV6-3 and TRBJ2-1; TRBD1 matches 9 bases. The CDR3 consists of 14 residues. The trim removed 6 bases at V and 2 bases at J, leaving 2 bases unmatched. The germline V gene encodes CDR1 MNHEY and CDR2 SVGEGT. The chain's CDR3 is CASRDRGTYNEQFF. CDR3 DNA: TGTGCCAGCAGGGACAGGGGCACCTACAATGAGCAGTTCTTC.